This T cell receptor (beta chain) was documented in a study of T cell changes during pregnancy in multiple sclerosis. Sequenced by immunoSEQ multiplex PCR; TCRdb stores in-frame clones only, minus some. The table records 20,000 to 25,000 clones, approximately 95% of them present only once. The CDR3 contains 13 residues. Germline trimming cut 8 bases from V and 4 bases from J; bases unmatched to any gene: 5. Germline-derived CDR1 and CDR2 are MNHEY and SMNVEV (reference sequence). The sample in question was CD8+ T cells from peripheral blood mononuclear cells, obtained in the third trimester of pregnancy. The source is a female donor with multiple sclerosis, enrolled in a pregnancy study. This chain connects TRBV27 to TRBJ1-5, with 7 nucleotides matching TRBD1. The chain's CDR3 is CASRGQANQPQHF. The DNA for the CDR3 is TGTGCCAGCCGAGGACAGGCAAATCAGCCCCAGCATTTT.